The TCR beta chain described here comes from a study of CD8 T cells in ankylosing spondylitis. This clonotype was counted between two and nine times. The CDR3 loop spans 16 amino acids. Trimming shortened V by 4 bases and J by 2 bases, and 16 bases separated the two germline ends. Germline V gene lookup returns CDR1 SGHDN and CDR2 FVKESK. A single record per CDR3 protein comes from TCRdb applying MiXCR to the 5' RACE reads. Here the sample spans about 100,000 distinct CDR3 sequences, 20% to 30% being singletons. The origin of this receptor is a male donor with ankylosing spondylitis. V usage is TRBV14 and J usage is TRBJ2-3; possible D gene TRBD1, 6 bases. Material: synovial fluid, either unsorted or a sorted T cell fraction (not recorded which). CDR3 region: CASSRDTGTYTDTQYF. Here the CDR3 DNA reads TGTGCCAGCAGCCGGGACACCGGGACCTACACAGATACGCAGTATTTT.